Included here is one TCR beta chain sequence, with context. This record belongs to a study of T cells after yellow fever vaccination. About the research overall: Preparation used SMART-Seq v4 Ultra Low Input for the low-cell-number fractions.

V dropped 6 bases and J dropped 3 bases, with 15 bases sitting between them. Per the germline V gene, CDR1 is SEHNR and CDR2 is FQNEAQ (reference sequence). The CDR3 contains 15 residues. Template-switching 5'RACE yielded the TCR cDNA; a universal primer site and UMIs were added in the process. TCRdb passed the 5' RACE reads through MiXCR, listing each CDR3 protein once. The sample holds under 150,000 distinct CDR3 sequences, 13% to 15% seen once. The chain uses TRBV7-9 and TRBJ2-1, with a tentative D call TRBD1 (5 bases). The sample consisted of CD8+ T cells sorted from PBMCs, taken 5 days after the yellow fever booster vaccination. The clonotype originates from a man in his late teens or twenties who received the YFV17D yellow fever vaccine. CDR3 region: CASRSRLGHYNEQFF. The CDR3 region has the DNA TGTGCCAGCAGATCCCGACTGGGGCACTACAATGAGCAGTTCTTC.